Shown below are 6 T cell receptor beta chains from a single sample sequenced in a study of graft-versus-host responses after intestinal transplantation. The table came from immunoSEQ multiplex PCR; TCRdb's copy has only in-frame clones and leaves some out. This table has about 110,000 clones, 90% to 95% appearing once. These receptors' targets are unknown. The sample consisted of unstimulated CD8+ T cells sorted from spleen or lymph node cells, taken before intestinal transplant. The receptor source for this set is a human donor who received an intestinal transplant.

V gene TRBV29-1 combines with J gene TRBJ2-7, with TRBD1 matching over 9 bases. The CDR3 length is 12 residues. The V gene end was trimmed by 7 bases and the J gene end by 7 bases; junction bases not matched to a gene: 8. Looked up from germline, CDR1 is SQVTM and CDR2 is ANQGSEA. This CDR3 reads CSADTGQGEQYF. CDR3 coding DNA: TGCAGCGCTGATACGGGACAGGGTGAGCAGTACTTC.

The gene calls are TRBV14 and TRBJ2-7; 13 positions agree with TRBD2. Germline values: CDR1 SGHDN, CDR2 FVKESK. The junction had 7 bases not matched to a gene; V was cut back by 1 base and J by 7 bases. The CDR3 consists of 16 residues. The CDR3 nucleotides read TGTGCCAGCAGCCAAGGTCGGACTAGCGGGAGAAAGGAGCAGTACTTC. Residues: CASSQGRTSGRKEQYF.

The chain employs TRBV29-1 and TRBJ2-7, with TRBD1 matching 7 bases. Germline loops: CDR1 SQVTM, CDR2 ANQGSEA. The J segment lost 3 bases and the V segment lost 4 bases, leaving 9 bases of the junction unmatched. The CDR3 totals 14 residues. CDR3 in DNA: TGCAGCGTTGGACAGGGAAGGATGGTCTACGAGCAGTACTTC. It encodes CSVGQGRMVYEQYF.

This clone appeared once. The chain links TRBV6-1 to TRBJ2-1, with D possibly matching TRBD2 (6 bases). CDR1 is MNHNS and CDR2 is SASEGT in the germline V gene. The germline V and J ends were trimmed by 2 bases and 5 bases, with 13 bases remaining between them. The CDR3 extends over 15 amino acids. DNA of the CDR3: TGTGCCAGCAGTGAAAGGGGCGGGGAACACAATGAGCAGTTCTTC. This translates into CASSERGGEHNEQFF.

The CDR3 reads CASRPGQTFYSNQPQHF. The CDR3 DNA reads TGTGCCAGTAGGCCGGGACAGACCTTCTATAGCAATCAGCCCCAGCATTTT. This chain connects TRBV19 to TRBJ1-5; 7 bases map to TRBD1. J lost 0 bases, V lost 6 bases, and 11 bases had no gene match. This CDR3 is 17 amino acids long. Germline V gives CDR1 LNHDA, CDR2 SQIVND (reference sequence).

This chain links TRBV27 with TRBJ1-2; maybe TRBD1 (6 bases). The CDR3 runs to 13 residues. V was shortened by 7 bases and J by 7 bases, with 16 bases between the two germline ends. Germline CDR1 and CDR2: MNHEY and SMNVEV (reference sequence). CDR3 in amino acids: CASTQSGVSGYTF. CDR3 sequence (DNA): TGTGCCAGCACCCAATCAGGGGTCTCTGGCTACACCTTC.